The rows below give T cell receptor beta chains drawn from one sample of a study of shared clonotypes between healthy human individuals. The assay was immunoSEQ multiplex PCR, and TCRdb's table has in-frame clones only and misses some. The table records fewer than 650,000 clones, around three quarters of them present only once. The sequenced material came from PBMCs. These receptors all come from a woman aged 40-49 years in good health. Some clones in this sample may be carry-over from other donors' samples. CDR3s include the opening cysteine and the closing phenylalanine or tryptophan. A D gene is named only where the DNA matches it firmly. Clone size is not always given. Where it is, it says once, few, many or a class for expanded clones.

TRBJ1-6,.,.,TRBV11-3,TGTGCCAGCAGCCGCGGTGGGAACTCACCCCTCCACTTT,CASSRGGNSPLHF
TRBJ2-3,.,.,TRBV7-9,TGTGCCAGCAGCACCGCAGGCACAGATACGCAGTATTTT,CASSTAGTDTQYF
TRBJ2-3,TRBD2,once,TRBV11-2,TGTGCCAGCAGCTTATCTCCCGGGACTAGCGGGAGTACGCAGTATTTT,CASSLSPGTSGSTQYF
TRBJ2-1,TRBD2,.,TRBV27,TGTGCCAGCAGTTTATGGCTAGCGGGAGGGCAGGGTGAGCAGTTCTTC,CASSLWLAGGQGEQFF
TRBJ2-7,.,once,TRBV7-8,TGTGCCAGCAGCTTAGGGAGTAGGGCCTTCTACTACGAGCAGTACTTC,CASSLGSRAFYYEQYF
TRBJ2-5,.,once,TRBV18,TGTGCCAGCTCTCAAAACCAGAACAACCAAGAGACCCAGTACTTC,CASSQNQNNQETQYF
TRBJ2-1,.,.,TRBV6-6,TGTGCCAGCAGCTCCCGACAGGGAGGGGCCAATGAGCAGTTCTTC,CASSSRQGGANEQFF
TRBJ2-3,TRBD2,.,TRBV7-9,TGTGCCAGCAGCTTATCTATTAGACTAGCGGGAGGTTCAGATACGCAGTATTTT,CASSLSIRLAGGSDTQYF
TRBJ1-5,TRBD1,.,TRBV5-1,TGCGCCAGCTGTGATCCAGTGGACAGGTATCAGCCCCAGCATTTT,CASCDPVDRYQPQHF
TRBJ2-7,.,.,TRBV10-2,TGCGCCAGCAGTGCAGCAGGCAACGAGCAGTACTTC,CASSAAGNEQYF
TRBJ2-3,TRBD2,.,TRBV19,TGTGCCAGTAGTATCGCGGGGGGAGATACGCAGTATTTT,CASSIAGGDTQYF
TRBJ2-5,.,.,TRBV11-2,TGTGCCAGCAGCTCCGGTTATGTGGCGGTCTCGGGGACCCAGTACTTC,CASSSGYVAVSGTQYF
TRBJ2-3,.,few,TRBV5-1,TGCGCCAGCAGCTTGGGACAGAGCACAGATACGCAGTATTTT,CASSLGQSTDTQYF
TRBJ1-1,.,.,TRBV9,TGTGCCAGCAGCCTAAGAGGGGGGCTCGGTGACACTGAAGCTTTCTTT,CASSLRGGLGDTEAFF